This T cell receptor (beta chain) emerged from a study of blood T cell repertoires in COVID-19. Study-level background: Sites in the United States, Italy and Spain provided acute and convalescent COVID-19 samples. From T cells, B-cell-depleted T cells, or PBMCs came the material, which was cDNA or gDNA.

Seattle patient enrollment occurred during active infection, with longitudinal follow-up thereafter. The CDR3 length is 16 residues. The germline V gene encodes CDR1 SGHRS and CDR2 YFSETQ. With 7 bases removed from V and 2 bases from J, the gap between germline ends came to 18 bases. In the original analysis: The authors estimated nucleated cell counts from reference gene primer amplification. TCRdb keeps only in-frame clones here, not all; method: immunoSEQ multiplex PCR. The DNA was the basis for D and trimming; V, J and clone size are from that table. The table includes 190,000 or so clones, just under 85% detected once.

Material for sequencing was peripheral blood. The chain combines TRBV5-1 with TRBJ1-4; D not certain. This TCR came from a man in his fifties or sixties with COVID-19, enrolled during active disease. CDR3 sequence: CASSPLRTTTNEKLFF. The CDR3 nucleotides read TGCGCCAGCTCCCCTCTAAGGACTACTACTAATGAAAAACTGTTTTTT. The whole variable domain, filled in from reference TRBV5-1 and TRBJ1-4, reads KAGVTQTPRYLIKTRGQQVTLSCSPISGHRSVSWYQQTPGQGLQFLFEYFSETQRNKGNFPGRFSGRQFSNSRSEMNVSTLELGDSALYLCASSPLRTTTNEKLFFGSGTQLSVL.